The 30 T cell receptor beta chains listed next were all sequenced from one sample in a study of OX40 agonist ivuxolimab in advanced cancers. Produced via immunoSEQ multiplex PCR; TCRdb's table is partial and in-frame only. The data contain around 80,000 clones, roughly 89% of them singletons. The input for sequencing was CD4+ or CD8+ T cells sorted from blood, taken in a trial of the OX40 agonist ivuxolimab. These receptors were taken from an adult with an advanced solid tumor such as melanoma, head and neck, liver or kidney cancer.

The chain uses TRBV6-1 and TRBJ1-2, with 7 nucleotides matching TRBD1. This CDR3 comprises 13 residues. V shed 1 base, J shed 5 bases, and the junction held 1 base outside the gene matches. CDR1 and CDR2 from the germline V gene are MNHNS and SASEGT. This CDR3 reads CASSEETGYGYTF. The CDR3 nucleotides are TGTGCCAGCAGTGAAGAGACAGGGTATGGCTACACCTTC.

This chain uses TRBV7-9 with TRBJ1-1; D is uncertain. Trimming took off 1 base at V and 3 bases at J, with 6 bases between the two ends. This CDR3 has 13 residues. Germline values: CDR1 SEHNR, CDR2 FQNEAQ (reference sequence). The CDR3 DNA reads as TGTGCCAGCAGCTTAGGGGTATACACTGAAGCTTTCTTT. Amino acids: CASSLGVYTEAFF.

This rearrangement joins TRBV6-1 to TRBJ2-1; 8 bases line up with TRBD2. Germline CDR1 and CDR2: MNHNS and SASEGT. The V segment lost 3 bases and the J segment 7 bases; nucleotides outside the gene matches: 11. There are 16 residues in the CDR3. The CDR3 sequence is CASSEVARGGGNEQFF. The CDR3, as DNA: TGTGCCAGCAGTGAGGTGGCCCGGGGGGGCGGGAATGAGCAGTTCTTC.

The CDR3 sequence: CASSLGRGGITDTQYF. CDR3 nucleotide sequence: TGTGCCAGCAGCTTGGGTCGGGGGGGAATCACAGATACGCAGTATTTT. The chain is built from TRBV5-4 and TRBJ2-3; 8 bases match TRBD2. V was pared by 0 bases and J by 2 bases, with 5 bases of the junction left unmatched. This CDR3 region has 16 residues. The germline V gene has CDR1 SGHNT and CDR2 YYREEE (reference sequence).

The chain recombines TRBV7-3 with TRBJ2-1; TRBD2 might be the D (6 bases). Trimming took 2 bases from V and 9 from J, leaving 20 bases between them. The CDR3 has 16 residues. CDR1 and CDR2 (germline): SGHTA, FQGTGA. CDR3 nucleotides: TGTGCCAGCAGCTTAGCGGCGGCTTTCGGGGGTGGTGAGCAGTTCTTC. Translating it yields CASSLAAAFGGGEQFF. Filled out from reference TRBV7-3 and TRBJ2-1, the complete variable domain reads GAGVSQTPSNKVTEKGKYVELRCDPISGHTALYWYRQSLGQGPEFLIYFQGTGAADDSGLPNDRFFAVRPEGSVSTLKIQRTERGDSAVYLCASSLAAAFGGGEQFFGPGTRLTVL.

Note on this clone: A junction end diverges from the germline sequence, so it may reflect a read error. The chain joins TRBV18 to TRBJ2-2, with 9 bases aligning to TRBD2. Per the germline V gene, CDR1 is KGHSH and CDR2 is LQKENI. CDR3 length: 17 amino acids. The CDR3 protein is CANSPDSGSRGTGELFF. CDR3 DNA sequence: TGTGCCAACTCACCTGATAGCGGGAGTCGAGGCACCGGGGAGCTGTTTTTT.

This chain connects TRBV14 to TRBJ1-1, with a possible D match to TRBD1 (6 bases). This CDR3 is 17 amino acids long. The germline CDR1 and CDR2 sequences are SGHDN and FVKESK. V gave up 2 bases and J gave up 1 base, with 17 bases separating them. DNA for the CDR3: TGTGCCAGCAGCCAATCTGGTCAGGGGCGGGGGAACACTGAAGCTTTCTTT. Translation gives CASSQSGQGRGNTEAFF.

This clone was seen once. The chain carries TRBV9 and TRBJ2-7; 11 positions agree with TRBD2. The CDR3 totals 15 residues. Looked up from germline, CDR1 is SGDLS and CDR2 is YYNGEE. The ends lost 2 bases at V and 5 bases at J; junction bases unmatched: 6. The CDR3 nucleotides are TGTGCCAGCAGCGTTAGCGGGGGGGAGGTCCACGAGCAGTACTTC. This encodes CASSVSGGEVHEQYF.

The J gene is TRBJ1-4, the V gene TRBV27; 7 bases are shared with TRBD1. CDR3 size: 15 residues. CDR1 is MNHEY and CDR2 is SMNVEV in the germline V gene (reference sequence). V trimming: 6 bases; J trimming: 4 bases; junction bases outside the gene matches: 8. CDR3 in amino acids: CASRLGDRSNEKLFF. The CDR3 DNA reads TGTGCCAGCAGGCTTGGGGACAGAAGTAATGAAAAACTGTTTTTT.

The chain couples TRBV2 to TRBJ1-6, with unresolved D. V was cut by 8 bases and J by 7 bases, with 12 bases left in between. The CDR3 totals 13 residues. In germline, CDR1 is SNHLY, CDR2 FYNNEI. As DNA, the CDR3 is TGTGCCAGCCTGCAAATTTCAAATTCACCCCTCCACTTT. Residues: CASLQISNSPLHF.

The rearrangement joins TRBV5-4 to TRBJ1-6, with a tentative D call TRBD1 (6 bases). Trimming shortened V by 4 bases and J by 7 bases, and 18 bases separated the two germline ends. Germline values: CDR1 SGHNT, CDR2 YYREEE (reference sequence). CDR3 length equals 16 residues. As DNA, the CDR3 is TGTGCCAGCAGCGTACAACAGGGTTGGTGGAATTCACCCCTCCACTTT. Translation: CASSVQQGWWNSPLHF. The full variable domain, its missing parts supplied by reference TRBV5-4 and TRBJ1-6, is ETGVTQSPTHLIKTRGQQVTLRCSSQSGHNTVSWYQQALGQGPQFIFQYYREEENGRGNFPPRFSGLQFPNYSSELNVNALELDDSALYLCASSVQQGWWNSPLHFGNGTRLTVT.

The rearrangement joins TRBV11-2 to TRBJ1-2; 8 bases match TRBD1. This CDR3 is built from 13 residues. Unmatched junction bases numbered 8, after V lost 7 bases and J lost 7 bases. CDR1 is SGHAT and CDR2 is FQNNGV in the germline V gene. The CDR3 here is CASNPTGAVGYTF. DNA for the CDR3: TGTGCCAGCAACCCGACAGGGGCGGTTGGCTACACCTTC.

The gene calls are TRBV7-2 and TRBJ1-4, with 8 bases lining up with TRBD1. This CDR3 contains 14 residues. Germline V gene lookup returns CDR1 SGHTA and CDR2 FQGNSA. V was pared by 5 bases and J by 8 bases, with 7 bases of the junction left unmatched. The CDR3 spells CASSPGQGGEKLFF. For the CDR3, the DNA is TGTGCCAGCAGCCCCGGACAGGGAGGCGAAAAACTGTTTTTT.

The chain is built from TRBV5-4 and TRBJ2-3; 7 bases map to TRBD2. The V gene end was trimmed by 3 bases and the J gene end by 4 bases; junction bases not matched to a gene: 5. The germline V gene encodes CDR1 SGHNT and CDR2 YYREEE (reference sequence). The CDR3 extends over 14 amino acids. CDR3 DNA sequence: TGTGCCAGCAGCTCACCGACTAGCCCAGATACGCAGTATTTT. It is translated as CASSSPTSPDTQYF.

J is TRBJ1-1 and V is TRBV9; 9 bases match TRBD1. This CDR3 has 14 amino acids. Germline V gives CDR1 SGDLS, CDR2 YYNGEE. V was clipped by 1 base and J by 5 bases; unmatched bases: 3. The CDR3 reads CASSVLDRGTEAFF. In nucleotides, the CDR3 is TGTGCCAGCAGCGTACTCGACAGGGGGACTGAAGCTTTCTTT. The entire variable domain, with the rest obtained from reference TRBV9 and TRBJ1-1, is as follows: DSGVTQTPKHLITATGQRVTLRCSPRSGDLSVYWYQQSLDQGLQFLIQYYNGEERAKGNILERFSAQQFPDLHSELNLSSLELGDSALYFCASSVLDRGTEAFFGQGTRLTVV.

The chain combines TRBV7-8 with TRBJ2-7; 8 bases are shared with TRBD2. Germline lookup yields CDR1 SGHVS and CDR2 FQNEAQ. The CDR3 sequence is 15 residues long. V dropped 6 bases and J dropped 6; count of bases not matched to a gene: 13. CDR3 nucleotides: TGTGCCAGCAGTTTTATAGCGGGAAGCCTCACCGAGCAGTACTTC. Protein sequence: CASSFIAGSLTEQYF.

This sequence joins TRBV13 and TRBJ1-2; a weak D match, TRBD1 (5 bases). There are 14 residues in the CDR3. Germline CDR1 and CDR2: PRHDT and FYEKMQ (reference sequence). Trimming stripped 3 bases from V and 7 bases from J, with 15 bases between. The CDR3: CASSFTGGKSGYTF. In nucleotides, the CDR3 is TGTGCCAGCAGCTTCACGGGGGGGAAGAGTGGCTACACCTTC.

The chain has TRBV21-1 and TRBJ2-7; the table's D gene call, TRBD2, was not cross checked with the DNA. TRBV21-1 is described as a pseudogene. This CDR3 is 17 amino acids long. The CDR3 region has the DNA TGTGCCAGCAGCAAAAAACAACTAGTACGGAGGTGCTACGAGCAGTACTTC. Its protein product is CASSKKQLVRRCYEQYF.

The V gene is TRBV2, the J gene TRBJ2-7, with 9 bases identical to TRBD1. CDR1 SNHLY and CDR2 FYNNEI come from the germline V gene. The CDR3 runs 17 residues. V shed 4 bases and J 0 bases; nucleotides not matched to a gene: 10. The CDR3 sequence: CASSAGTGNALSYEQYF. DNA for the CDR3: TGTGCCAGCAGTGCCGGGACAGGGAACGCACTCTCCTACGAGCAGTACTTC.

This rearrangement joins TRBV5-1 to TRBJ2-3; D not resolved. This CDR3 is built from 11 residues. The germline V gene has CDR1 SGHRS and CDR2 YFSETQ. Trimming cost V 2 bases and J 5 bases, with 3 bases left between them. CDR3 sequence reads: CASSFKDTQYF. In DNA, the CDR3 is TGCGCCAGCAGCTTCAAAGATACGCAGTATTTT.

As DNA, the CDR3 is TGTGCCAGCACCTTATCGGCCGGGGAGCTGTTTTTT. Translated: CASTLSAGELFF. This chain uses TRBV28 with TRBJ2-2; D is undetermined. CDR3 size: 12 residues. Trimming took 7 bases from V and 6 from J, leaving 9 bases between them. Germline V gene data show CDR1 as MDHEN and CDR2 as SYDVKM.

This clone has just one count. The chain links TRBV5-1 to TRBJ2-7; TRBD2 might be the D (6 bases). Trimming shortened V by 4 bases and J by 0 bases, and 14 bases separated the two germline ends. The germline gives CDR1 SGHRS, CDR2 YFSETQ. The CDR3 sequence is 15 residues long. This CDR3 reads CASSPGAGYSYEQYF. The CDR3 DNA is TGCGCCAGCAGCCCCGGGGCGGGATACTCCTACGAGCAGTACTTC.

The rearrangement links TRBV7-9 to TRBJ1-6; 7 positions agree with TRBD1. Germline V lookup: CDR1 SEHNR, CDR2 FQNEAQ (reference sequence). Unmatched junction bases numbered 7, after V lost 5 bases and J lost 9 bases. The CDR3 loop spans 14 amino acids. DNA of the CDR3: TGTGCCAGCAGCGACACAGGGGTTGGTTCACCCCTCCACTTT. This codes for CASSDTGVGSPLHF.

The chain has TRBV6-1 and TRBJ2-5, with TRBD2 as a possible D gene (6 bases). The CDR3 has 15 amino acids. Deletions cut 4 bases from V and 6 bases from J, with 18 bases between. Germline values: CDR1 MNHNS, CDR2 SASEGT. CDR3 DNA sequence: TGTGCCAGCAGTGCCCGGGAGATCTTTGTGCAGACCCAGTACTTC. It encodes CASSAREIFVQTQYF.

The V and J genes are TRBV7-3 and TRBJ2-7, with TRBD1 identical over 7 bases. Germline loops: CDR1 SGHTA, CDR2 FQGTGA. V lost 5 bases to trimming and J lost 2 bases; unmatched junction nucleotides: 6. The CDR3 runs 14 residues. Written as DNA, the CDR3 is TGTGCCAGCAGCGCTTCAGGGGGAACCTACGAGCAGTACTTC. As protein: CASSASGGTYEQYF.

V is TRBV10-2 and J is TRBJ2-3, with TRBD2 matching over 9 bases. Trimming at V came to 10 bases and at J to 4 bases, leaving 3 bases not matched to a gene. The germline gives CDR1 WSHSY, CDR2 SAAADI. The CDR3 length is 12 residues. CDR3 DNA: TGCGCCACGGGACTAGCCCCAGATACGCAGTATTTT. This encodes CATGLAPDTQYF.

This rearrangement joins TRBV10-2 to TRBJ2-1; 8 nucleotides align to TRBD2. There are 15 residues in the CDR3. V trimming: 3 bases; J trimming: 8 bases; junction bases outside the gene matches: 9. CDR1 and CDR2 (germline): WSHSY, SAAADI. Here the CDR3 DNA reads TGCGCCAGCAGTGAAGGCGGGAGGCCGGGGGATGAGCAGTTCTTC. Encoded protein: CASSEGGRPGDEQFF.

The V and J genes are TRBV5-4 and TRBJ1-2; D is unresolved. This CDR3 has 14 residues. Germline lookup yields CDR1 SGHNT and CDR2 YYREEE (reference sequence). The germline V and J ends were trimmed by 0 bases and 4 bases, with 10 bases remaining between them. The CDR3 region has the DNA TGTGCCAGCAGCTTGGCTGGACCAACCTATGGCTACACCTTC. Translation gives CASSLAGPTYGYTF.

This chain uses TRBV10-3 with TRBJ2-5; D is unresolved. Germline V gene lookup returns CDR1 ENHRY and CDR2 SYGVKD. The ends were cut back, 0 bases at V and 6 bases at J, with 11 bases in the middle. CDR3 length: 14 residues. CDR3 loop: CAISESWVIQTQYF. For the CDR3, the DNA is TGTGCCATCAGTGAGTCGTGGGTAATCCAGACCCAGTACTTC.

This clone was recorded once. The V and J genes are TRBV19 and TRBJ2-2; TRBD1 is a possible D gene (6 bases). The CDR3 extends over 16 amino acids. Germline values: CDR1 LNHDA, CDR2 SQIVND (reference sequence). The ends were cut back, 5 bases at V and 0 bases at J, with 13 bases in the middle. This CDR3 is CASSRTRGANTGELFF. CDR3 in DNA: TGTGCCAGTAGTCGGACCAGGGGCGCGAACACCGGGGAGCTGTTTTTT.